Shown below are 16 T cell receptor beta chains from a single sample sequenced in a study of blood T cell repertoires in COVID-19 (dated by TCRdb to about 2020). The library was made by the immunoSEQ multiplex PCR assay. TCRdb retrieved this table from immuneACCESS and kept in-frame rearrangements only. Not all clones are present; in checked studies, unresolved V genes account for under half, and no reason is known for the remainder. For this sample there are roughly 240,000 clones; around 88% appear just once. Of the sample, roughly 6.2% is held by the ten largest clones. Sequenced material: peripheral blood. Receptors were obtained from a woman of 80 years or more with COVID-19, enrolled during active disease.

The CDR3 coding sequence is TGTGCCAGCAGTATCGGGACTCTATCCCAGTACTTC. It encodes CASSIGTLSQYF. V usage is TRBV12-3 or TRBV12-4 and J usage is TRBJ2-5, with D possibly matching TRBD2 (6 bases). CDR3 length: 12 amino acids. The V and J ends lost 5 bases and 9 bases respectively, with 13 bases between them.

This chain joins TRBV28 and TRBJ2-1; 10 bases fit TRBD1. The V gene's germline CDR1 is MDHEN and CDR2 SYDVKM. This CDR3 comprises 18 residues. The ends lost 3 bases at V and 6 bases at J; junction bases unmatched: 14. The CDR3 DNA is TGTGCCAGCAGTTTTGGGCCTTGGTTAGGGACAGGGGCCAATGAGCAGTTCTTC. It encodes CASSFGPWLGTGANEQFF.

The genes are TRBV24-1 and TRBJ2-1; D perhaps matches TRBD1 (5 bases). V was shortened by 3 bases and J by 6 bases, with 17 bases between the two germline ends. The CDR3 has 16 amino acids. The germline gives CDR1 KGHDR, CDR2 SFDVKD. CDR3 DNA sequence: TGTGCCACCAGTGATGCTACAGGAATTCCCTTCAATGAGCAGTTCTTC. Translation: CATSDATGIPFNEQFF.

The CDR3 bases are TGTGCCAGTAGTCTGCCGGGGGGTGATTCACCCCTCCACTTT. Translated: CASSLPGGDSPLHF. The J gene is TRBJ1-6, the V gene TRBV19; D is possibly TRBD1 (5 bases). Germline CDR1 LNHDA, CDR2 SQIVND (reference sequence). The CDR3 has 14 amino acids. Trimming took 5 bases from V and 8 from J, leaving 13 bases between them.

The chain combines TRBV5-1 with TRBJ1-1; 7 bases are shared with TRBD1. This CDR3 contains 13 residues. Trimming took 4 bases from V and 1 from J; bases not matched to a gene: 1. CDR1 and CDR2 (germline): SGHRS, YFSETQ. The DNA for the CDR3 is TGCGCCAGCAGCGGACAGGCGAACACTGAAGCTTTCTTT. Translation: CASSGQANTEAFF.

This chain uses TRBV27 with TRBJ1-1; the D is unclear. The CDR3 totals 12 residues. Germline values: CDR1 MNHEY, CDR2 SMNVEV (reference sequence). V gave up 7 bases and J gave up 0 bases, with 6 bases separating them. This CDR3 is CASTGLNTEAFF. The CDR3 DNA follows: TGTGCCAGCACAGGTCTGAACACTGAAGCTTTCTTT.

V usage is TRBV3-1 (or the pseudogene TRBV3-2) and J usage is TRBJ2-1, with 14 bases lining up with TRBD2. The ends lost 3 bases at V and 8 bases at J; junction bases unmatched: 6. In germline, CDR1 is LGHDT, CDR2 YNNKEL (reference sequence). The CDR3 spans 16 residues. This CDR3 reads CASSHDRLAGGDEQFF. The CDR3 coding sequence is TGTGCCAGCAGCCACGACAGACTAGCGGGGGGGGATGAGCAGTTCTTC.

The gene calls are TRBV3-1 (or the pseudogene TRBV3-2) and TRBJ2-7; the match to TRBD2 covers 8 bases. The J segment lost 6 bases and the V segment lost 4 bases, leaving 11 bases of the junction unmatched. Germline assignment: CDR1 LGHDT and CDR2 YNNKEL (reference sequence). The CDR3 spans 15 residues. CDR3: CASSPVWAGGGEQYF. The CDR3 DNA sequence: TGTGCCAGCAGCCCGGTTTGGGCGGGGGGTGGCGAGCAGTACTTC.

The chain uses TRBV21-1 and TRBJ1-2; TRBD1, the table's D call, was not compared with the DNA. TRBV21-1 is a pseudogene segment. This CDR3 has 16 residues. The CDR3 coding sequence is TGTGCCAGCAGCAAACCCTTAGGGGTCAGGCTTCGCGGCTACACCTTC. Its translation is CASSKPLGVRLRGYTF.

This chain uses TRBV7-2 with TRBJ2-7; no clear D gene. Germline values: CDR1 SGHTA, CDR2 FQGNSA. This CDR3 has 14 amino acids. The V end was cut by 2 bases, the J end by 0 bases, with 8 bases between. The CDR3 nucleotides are TGTGCCAGCAGCTTATCCCTATCCTCCTACGAGCAGTACTTC. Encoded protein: CASSLSLSSYEQYF.

Here the CDR3 DNA reads TGTGCCAGCAGTTACTCACAGGGAAATCAGCCCCAGCATTTT. Its protein product is CASSYSQGNQPQHF. The chain employs TRBV6-6 and TRBJ1-5; tentative D call: TRBD1 (6 bases). Trimming left V 0 bases short and J 4 bases short, with 7 bases between. The CDR3 is made up of 14 amino acids. The germline V gene encodes CDR1 MNHNY and CDR2 SVGAGI (reference sequence).

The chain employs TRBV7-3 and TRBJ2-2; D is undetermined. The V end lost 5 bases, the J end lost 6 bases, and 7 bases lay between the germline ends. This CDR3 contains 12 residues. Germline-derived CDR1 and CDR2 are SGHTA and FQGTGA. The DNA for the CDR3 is TGTGCCAGCAGCCGCGGATCCGGGGAGCTGTTTTTT. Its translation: CASSRGSGELFF.

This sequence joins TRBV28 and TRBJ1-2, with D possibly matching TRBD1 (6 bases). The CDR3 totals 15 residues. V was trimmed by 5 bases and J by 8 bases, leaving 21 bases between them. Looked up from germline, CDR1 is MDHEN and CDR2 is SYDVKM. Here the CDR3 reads CASSPPYRGGSGYTF. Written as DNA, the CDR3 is TGTGCCAGCAGTCCCCCTTATAGAGGGGGAAGCGGCTACACCTTC.

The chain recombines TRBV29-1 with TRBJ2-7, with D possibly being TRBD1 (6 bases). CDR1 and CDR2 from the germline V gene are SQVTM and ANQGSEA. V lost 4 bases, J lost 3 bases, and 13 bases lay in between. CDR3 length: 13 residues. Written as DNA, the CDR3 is TGCAGCGTTGTGGGCAGGGGTGGCTACGAGCAGTACTTC. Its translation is CSVVGRGGYEQYF.

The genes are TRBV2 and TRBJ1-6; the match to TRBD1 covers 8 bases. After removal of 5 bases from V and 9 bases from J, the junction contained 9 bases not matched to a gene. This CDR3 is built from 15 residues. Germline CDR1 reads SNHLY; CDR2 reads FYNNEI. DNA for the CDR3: TGTGCCAGCAGTCCCCAGCAGGGGGCCTCTTCACCCCTCCACTTT. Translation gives CASSPQQGASSPLHF.

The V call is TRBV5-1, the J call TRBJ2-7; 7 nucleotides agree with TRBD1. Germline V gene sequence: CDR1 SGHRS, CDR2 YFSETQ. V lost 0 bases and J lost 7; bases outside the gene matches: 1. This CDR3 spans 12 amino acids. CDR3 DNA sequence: TGCGCCAGCAGCTTGGACAGGGGAGAGCAGTACTTC. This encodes CASSLDRGEQYF.